The present T cell receptor (beta chain) was sequenced within a study of T cells in Graves' hyperthyroidism and ophthalmopathy. The ends were cut back, 4 bases at V and 0 bases at J, with 10 bases in the middle. The CDR3 loop spans 14 amino acids. CDR1 is SGDLS and CDR2 is YYNGEE in the germline V gene. Whole-study results and caveats: Ophthalmopathy and stable hyperthyroidism were told apart by a 13 V-J model. Progression to ophthalmopathy was predicted a median of roughly seven months early. The blood repertoire included most of the expanded thyroid clonotypes above 0.001.

Using RNA transcripts as the source, TCR beta CDR3 regions were amplified. TCR CDR3 regions were first amplified by RT-PCR with HTBI primers. TCRdb itself ran the multiplex PCR reads through MiXCR, one entry per CDR3 protein. The sample lists a few hundred thousand distinct CDR3 sequences, roughly 17% seen once, with approximately 16% in the top ten. This clonotype was seen a handful of times. The antigen is not known. The chain recombines TRBV9 with TRBJ1-2; D gene ambiguous. The sample taken for sequencing was blood. This TCR was sampled from a woman younger than 30 with Graves' ophthalmopathy. The CDR3 sequence: CASSPQESNYGYTF. CDR3 bases: TGTGCCAGCAGCCCCCAGGAATCTAACTATGGCTACACCTTC. Full variable domain (rest looked up from reference TRBV9 and TRBJ1-2): DSGVTQTPKHLITATGQRVTLRCSPRSGDLSVYWYQQSLDQGLQFLIQYYNGEERAKGNILERFSAQQFPDLHSELNLSSLELGDSALYFCASSPQESNYGYTFGSGTRLTVV.